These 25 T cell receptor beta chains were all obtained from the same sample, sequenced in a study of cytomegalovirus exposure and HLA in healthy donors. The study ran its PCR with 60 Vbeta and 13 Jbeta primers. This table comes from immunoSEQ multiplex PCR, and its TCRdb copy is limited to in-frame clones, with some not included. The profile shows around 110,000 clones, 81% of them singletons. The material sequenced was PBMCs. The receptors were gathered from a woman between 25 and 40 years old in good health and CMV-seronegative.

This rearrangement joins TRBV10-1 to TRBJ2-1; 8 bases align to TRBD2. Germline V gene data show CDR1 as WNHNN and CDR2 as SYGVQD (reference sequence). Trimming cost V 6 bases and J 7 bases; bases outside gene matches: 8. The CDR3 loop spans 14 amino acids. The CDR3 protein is CASSAQTSANEQFF. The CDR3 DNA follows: TGCGCCAGCAGCGCTCAGACTAGCGCAAATGAGCAGTTCTTC.

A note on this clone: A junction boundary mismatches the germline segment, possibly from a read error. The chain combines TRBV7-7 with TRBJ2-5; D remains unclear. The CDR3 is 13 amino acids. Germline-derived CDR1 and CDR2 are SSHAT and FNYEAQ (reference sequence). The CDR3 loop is CASSSGSSETQYF. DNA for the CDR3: TGTGCTAGCAGCTCAGGTTCCTCTGAGACCCAGTACTTC. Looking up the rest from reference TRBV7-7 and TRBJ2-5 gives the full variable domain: GAGVSQSPRYKVTKRGQDVTLRCDPISSHATLYWYQQALGQGPEFLTYFNYEAQPDKSGLPSDRFSAERPEGSISTLTIQRTEQRDSAMYRCASSSGSSETQYFGPGTRLLVL.

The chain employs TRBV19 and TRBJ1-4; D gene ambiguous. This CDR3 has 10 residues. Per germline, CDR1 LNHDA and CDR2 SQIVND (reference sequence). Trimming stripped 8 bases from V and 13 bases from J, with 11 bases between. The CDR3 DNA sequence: TGTGCCAGTCCCGGCGGAGGACTGTTTTTT. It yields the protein CASPGGGLFF.

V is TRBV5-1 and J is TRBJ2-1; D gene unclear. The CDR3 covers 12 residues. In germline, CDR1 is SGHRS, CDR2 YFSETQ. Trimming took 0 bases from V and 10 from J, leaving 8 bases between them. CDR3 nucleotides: TGCGCCAGCAGCTTGGAAGAGGCAGAGCAGTTCTTC. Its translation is CASSLEEAEQFF.

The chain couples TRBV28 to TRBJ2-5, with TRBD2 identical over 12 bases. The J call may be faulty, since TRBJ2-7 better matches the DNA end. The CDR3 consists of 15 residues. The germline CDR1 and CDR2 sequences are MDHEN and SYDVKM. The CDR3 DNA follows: TGTGCCAGCAGTCGACTAGCGGGAGTATCCTACGAGCAGTACTTC. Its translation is CASSRLAGVSYEQYF.

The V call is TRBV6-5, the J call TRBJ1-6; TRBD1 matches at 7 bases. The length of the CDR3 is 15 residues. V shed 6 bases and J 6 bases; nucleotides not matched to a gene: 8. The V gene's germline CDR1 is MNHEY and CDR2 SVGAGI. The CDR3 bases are TGTGCCAGCAGCCCCACCGGGACAGTTAATTCACCCCTCCACTTT. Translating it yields CASSPTGTVNSPLHF.

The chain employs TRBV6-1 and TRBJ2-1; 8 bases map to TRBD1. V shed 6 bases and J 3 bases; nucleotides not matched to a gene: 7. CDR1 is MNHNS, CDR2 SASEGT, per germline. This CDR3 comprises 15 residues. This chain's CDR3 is CASRTTGGDYNEQFF. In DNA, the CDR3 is TGTGCCAGCAGAACAACAGGGGGAGACTACAATGAGCAGTTCTTC.

In DNA form, the CDR3 reads TGTGCCAGCAGTGAGAGACAGTGGGAGACCCAGTACTTC. As protein: CASSERQWETQYF. The rearrangement uses TRBV2 and TRBJ2-5; maybe TRBD1 (5 bases). The CDR3 is made up of 13 amino acids. V gave up 3 bases and J gave up 5 bases, with 10 bases separating them. Germline lookup yields CDR1 SNHLY and CDR2 FYNNEI.

In DNA, the CDR3 is TGTGCCAGCAGCCAAGTTCCAGCCTACAATGAGCAGTTCTTC. It codes for CASSQVPAYNEQFF. The chain recombines TRBV14 with TRBJ2-1, with D uncertain. The CDR3 sequence is 14 residues long. CDR1 is SGHDN and CDR2 is FVKESK in the germline V gene. The V gene lost 1 base and the J gene lost 2 bases, with 6 bases spanning the gap.

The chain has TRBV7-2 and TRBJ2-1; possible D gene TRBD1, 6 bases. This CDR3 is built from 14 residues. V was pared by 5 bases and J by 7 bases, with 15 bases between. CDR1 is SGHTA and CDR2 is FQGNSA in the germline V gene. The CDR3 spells CASSPQGTQNEQFF. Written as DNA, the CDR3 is TGTGCCAGCAGCCCACAGGGTACGCAAAATGAGCAGTTCTTC.

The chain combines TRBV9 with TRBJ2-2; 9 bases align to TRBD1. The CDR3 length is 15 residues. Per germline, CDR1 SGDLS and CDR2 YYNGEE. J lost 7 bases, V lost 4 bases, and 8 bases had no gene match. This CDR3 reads CASSTTGGWIGELFF. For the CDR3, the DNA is TGTGCCAGCAGCACCACAGGGGGCTGGATCGGGGAGCTGTTTTTT.

The CDR3 nucleotides read TGTGCCAGCAGTTTTCAGGACGGCCGGGGGAACACTGAAGCTTTCTTT. Encoded protein: CASSFQDGRGNTEAFF. The chain recombines TRBV27 with TRBJ1-1, with D unresolved. Trimming pared 3 bases from V and 1 base from J, leaving 15 bases between. In germline, CDR1 is MNHEY, CDR2 SMNVEV (reference sequence). CDR3 length: 16 amino acids.

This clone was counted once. The CDR3 reads CASSLGGEGGELFF. The DNA of the CDR3 is TGCGCCAGCAGCTTGGGAGGAGAAGGCGGGGAGCTGTTTTTT. The chain links TRBV5-1 to TRBJ2-2; D gene unclear. Trimming removed 0 bases from V and 7 bases from J, with 10 bases in between. The germline CDR1 and CDR2 sequences are SGHRS and YFSETQ. There are 14 residues in the CDR3.

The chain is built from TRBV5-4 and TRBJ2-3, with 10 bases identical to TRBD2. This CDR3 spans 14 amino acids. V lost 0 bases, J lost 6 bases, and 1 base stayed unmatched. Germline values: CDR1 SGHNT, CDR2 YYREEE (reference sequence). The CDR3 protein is CASSLASGSDTQYF. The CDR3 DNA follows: TGTGCCAGCAGCTTGGCTAGCGGGAGTGATACGCAGTATTTT.

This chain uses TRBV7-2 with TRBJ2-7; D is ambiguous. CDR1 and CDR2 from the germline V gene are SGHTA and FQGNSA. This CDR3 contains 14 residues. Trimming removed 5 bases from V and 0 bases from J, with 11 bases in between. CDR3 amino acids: CASSLSEPSYEQYF. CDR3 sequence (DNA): TGTGCCAGCAGCCTAAGTGAACCCTCCTACGAGCAGTACTTC.

CDR3 amino acids: CASRLARGTDTQYF. DNA for the CDR3: TGCGCCAGCAGACTAGCGAGAGGCACAGATACGCAGTATTTT. The J gene is TRBJ2-3, the V gene TRBV4-3; 7 bases line up with TRBD2. Per germline, CDR1 LGHNA and CDR2 YSLEER. V lost 6 bases, J lost 1 base, and 4 bases stayed unmatched. This CDR3 region has 14 residues.

The CDR3 nucleotides read TGTGCCAGCAGCCCTAGGACTAGCGGGAGGGGCGGGCAGTTCTTC. Encoded protein: CASSPRTSGRGGQFF. This sequence joins TRBV14 and TRBJ2-1, with TRBD2 matching 15 bases. The V and J ends lost 4 bases and 12 bases, in that order; junction bases with no gene match: 7. Per the germline V gene, CDR1 is SGHDN and CDR2 is FVKESK. This CDR3 has 15 residues.

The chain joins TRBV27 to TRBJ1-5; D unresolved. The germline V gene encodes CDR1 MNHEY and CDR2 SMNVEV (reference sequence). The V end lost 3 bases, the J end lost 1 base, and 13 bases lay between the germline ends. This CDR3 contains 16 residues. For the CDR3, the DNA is TGTGCCAGCAGTTTGGTCGGCGGAATCAGCAATCAGCCCCAGCATTTT. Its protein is CASSLVGGISNQPQHF.

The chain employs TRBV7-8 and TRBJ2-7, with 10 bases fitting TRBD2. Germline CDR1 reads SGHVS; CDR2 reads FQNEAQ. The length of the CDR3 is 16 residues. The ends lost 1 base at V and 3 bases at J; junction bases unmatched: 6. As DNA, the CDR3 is TGTGCCAGCAGCTTAGAGGTCCTAGCGGGAGTCTACGAGCAGTACTTC. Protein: CASSLEVLAGVYEQYF.

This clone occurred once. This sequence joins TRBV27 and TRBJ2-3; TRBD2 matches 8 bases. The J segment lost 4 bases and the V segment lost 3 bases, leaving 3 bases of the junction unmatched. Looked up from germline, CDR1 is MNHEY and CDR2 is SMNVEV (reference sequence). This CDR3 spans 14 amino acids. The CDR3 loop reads CASSFSGGADTQYF. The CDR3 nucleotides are TGTGCCAGCAGTTTTTCGGGGGGGGCAGATACGCAGTATTTT.

CDR3 amino acids: CASSYRGIAGGGEQFF. In DNA, the CDR3 is TGTGCCAGCAGTTACCGTGGGATAGCGGGAGGAGGGGAGCAGTTCTTC. The gene calls are TRBV6-5 and TRBJ2-1; 10 positions agree with TRBD2. The CDR3 extends over 16 amino acids. Germline V gives CDR1 MNHEY, CDR2 SVGAGI. The trim removed 2 bases at V and 10 bases at J, leaving 11 bases unmatched.

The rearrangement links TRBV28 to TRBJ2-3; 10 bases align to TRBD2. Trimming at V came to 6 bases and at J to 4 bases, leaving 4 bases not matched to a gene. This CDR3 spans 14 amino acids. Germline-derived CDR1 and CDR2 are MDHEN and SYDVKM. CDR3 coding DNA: TGTGCCAGCAGCCGACTAGCGGGCGCAGATACGCAGTATTTT. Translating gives CASSRLAGADTQYF.

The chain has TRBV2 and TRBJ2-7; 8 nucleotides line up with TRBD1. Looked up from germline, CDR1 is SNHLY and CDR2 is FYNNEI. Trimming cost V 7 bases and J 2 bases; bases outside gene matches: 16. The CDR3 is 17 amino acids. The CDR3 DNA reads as TGTGCCAGCACCGAAGCCGGGACAGGCTTTTCCCCCTACGAGCAGTACTTC. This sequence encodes CASTEAGTGFSPYEQYF.

The CDR3 protein is CASSLTSGSGGELFF. The CDR3 DNA follows: TGTGCCAGCAGTTTAACTAGCGGGAGCGGCGGGGAGCTGTTTTTT. This chain connects TRBV27 to TRBJ2-2; 11 bases fit TRBD2. Germline V CDR1 and CDR2: MNHEY, SMNVEV (reference sequence). With 2 bases clipped from V and 7 bases from J, the junction kept 3 bases outside the gene matches. The CDR3 sequence is 15 residues long.

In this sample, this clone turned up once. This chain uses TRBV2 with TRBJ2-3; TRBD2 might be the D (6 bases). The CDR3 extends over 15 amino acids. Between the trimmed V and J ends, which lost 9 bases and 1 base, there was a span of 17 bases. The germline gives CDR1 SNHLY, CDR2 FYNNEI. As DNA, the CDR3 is TGTGCCAGTCGGAATTCGGGAGCCGGCACAGATACGCAGTATTTT. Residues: CASRNSGAGTDTQYF.